This TCR beta chain stems from a study of OX40 agonist ivuxolimab in advanced cancers. Libraries were prepared by immunoSEQ multiplex PCR; TCRdb keeps only in-frame clonotypes and omits some of them. The sample shows some 100,000 clones, just over 85% of them seen only once. Study-wide findings and caveats: Clonal expansion among partial responders at 0.1-3.0 mg/kg ranked near the lowest. There were, on average, more expanded clones in CD8+ T cells than in CD4+.

The germline CDR1 and CDR2 sequences are LGHNT and FRNRAP. This CDR3 comprises 15 residues. Between the trimmed V and J ends, which lost 10 bases and 3 bases, there was a span of 19 bases. Comment on this clone: Its antigen is still unknown.

Material: CD4+ or CD8+ T cells sorted from blood, obtained in a trial of the OX40 agonist ivuxolimab. The source of this sequence is an adult with an advanced solid tumor such as melanoma, head and neck, liver or kidney cancer. This chain uses TRBV12-5 with TRBJ2-1, with D unresolved. The CDR3, as DNA: TGTGCTACCAAAGGCGCTCACTACTACTACAATGAGCAGTTCTTC. As protein: CATKGAHYYYNEQFF.